Here is one T cell receptor (beta chain) with its context. The antigen remains unidentified. Diagnosis used clinical symptoms, serum thyroxine, TRAb, thyroid ultrasound and orbital computed tomography. These data come from a study of Graves' ophthalmopathy and Graves' hyperthyroidism. Study-wide results and limits: Discrimination between ophthalmopathy and stable hyperthyroidism by a 13-signature model showed about 85% sensitivity and about 80% specificity.

Researchers took RNA transcripts and amplified TCR beta CDR3 regions from them. Investigators did first-round RT-PCR with HTBI primers, then second-round multiplex PCR. One entry per CDR3 protein, called by TCRdb with MiXCR from the multiplex PCR reads. The table lists about 500,000 distinct CDR3 sequences, roughly 14% of them singletons, with more than 8.5% in the top ten. The sequencing sample was made of blood. This sequence originates from a woman in her twenties or thirties with Graves' ophthalmopathy.

The CDR3 here is CASSRFSELKNTGELFF. CDR3 DNA sequence: TGCGCCAGCAGCCGATTTTCGGAACTAAAGAACACCGGGGAGCTGTTTTTT. This chain uses TRBV4-1 with TRBJ2-2; unclear D gene. Trimming stripped 4 bases from V and 1 base from J, with 16 bases between. The germline gives CDR1 MGHRA, CDR2 YSYEKL. The CDR3 covers 17 residues.